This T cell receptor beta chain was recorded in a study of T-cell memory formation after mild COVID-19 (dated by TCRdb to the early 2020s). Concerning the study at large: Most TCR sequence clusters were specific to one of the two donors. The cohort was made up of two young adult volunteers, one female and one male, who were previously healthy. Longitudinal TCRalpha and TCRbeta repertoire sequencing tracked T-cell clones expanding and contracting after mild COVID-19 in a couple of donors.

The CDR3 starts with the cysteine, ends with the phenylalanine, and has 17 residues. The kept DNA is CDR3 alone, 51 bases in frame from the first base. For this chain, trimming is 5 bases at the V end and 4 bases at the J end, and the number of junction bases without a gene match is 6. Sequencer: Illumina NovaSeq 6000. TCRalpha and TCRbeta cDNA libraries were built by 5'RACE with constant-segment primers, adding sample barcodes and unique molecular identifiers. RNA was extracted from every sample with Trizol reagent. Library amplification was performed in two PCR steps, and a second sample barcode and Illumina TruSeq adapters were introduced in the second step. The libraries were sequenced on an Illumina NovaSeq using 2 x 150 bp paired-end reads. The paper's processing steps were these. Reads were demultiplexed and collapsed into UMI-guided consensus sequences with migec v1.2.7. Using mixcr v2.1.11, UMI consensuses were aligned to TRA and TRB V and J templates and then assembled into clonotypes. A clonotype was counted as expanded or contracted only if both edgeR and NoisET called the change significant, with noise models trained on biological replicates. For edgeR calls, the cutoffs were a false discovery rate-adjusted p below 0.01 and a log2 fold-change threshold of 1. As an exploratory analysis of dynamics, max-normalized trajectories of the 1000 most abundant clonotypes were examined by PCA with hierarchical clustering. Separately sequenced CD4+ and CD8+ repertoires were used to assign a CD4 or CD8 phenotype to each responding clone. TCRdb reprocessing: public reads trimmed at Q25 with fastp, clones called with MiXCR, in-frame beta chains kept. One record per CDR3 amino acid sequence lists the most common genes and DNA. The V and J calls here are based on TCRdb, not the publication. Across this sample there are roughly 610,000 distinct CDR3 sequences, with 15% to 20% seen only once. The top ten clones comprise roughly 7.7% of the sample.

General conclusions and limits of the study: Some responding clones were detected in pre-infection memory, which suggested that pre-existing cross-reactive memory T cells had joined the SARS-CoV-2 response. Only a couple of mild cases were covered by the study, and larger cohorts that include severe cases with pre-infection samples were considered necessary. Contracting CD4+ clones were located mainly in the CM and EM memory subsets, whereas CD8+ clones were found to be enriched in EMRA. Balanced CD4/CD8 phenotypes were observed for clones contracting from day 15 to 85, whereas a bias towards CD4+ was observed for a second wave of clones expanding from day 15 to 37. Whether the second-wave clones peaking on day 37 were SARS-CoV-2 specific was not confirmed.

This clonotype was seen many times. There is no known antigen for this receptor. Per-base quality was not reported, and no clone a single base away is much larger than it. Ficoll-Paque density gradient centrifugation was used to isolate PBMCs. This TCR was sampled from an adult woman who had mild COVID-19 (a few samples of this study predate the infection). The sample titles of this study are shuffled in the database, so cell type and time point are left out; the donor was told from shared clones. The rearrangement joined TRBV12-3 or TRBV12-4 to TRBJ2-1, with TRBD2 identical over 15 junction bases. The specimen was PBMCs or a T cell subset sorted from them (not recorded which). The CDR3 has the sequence CASSLRGLAGGYNEQFF. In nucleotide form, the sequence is TGTGCCAGCAGTCTCCGCGGACTAGCGGGAGGGTACAATGAGCAGTTCTTC.